Reported below is one TCR beta chain. This CDR3 contains 15 residues. Trimming shortened V by 2 bases and J by 0 bases, and 7 bases separated the two germline ends. Germline lookup yields CDR1 SGHAT and CDR2 FQNNGV. These data originate in a study of blood T cell repertoires in COVID-19. As for the study in general: The United States, Italy and Spain supplied acute and convalescent COVID-19 samples. T cells, B-cell-depleted T cells, or PBMCs provided the cDNA or gDNA that served as material.

In the original workflow: Counts of nucleated cells, estimated from reference gene primer amplification, were obtained. Assay: immunoSEQ multiplex PCR; the TCRdb copy retains only in-frame clones and omits some. The V and J calls and the clone size are those of that table, but D and trimming were determined from the DNA. Of about 260,000 clones listed, 84% are singletons. The TCR was taken from a woman in her forties who had recovered from COVID-19. What was sequenced was peripheral blood. The rearrangement uses TRBV11-2 and TRBJ2-2, with a possible D match to TRBD1 (5 bases). The CDR3: CASSLQGANTGELFF. The CDR3 DNA follows: TGTGCCAGCAGCTTACAGGGCGCGAACACCGGGGAGCTGTTTTTT.